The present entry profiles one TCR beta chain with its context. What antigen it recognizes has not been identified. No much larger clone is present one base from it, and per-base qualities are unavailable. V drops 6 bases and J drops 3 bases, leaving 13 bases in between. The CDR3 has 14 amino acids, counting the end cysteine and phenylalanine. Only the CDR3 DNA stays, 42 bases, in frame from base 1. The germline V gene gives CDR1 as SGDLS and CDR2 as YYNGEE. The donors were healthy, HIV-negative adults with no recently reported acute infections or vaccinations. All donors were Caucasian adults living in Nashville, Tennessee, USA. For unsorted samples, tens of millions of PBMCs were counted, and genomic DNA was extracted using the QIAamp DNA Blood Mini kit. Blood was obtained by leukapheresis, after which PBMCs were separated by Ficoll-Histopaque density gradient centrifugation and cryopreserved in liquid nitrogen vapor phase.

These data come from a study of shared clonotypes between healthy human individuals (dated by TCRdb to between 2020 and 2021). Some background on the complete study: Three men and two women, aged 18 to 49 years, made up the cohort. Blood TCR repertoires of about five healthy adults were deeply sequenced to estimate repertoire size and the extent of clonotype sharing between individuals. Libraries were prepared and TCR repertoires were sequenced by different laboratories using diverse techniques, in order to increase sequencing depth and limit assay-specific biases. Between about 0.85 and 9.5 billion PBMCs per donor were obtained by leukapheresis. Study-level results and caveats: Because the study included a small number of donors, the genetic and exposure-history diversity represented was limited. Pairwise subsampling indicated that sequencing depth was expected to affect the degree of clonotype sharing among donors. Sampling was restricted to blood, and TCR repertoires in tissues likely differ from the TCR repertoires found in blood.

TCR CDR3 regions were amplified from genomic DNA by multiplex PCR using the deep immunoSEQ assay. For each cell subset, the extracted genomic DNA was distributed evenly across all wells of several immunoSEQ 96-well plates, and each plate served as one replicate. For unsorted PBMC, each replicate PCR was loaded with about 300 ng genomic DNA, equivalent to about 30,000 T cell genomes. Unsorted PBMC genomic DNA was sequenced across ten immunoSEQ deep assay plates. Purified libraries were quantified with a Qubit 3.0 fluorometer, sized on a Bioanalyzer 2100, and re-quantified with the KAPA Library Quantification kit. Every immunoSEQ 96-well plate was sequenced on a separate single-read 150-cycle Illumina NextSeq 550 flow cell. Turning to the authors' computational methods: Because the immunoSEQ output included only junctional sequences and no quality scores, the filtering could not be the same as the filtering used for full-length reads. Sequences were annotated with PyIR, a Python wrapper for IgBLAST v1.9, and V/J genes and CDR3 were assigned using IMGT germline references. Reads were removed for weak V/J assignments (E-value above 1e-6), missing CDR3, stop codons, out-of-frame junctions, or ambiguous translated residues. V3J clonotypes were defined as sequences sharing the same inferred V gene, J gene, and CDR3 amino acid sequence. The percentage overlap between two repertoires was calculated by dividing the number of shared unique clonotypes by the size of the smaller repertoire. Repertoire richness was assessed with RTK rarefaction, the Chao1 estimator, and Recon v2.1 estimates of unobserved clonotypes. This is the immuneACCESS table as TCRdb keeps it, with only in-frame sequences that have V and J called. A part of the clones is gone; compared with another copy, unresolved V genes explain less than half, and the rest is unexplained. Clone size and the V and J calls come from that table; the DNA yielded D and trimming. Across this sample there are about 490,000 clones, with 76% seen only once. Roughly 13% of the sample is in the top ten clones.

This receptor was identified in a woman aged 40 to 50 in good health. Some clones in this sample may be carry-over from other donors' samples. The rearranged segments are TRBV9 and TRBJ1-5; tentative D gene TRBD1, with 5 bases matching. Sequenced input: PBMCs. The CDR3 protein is CASNAGFDNQPQHF. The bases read TGTGCCAGCAACGCAGGGTTCGACAATCAGCCCCAGCATTTT.